These T cell receptor beta chains were read from a single sample in a study of blood T cell repertoires in COVID-19. The data were produced by immunoSEQ multiplex PCR, yet TCRdb's version contains in-frame clones alone and is incomplete. The repertoire holds 200,000 to 250,000 clones, roughly four fifths seen once, with 4.7% in the top ten. What was sequenced was peripheral blood. All receptors come from a woman in her 70s with acute or convalescent COVID-19. The CDR3 runs from the conserved cysteine through the conserved F or W. Clone size is shown for a subset of rows, as once, few, many or a class of expanded clone.

v_call	j_call	clone_size	cdr3_aa
TRBV6-5	TRBJ1-3	few	CASSAARSGNTIYF
TRBV7-2	TRBJ1-4	NA	CASSLLYAATNEKLFF
TRBV4-2	TRBJ1-1	NA	CASRTIQGARNTEAFF
TRBV3-1/TRBV3-2	TRBJ1-2	NA	CASSEVSGYGYTF
TRBV7-8	TRBJ1-1	NA	CASSLRDRAIAEAFF
TRBV28	TRBJ1-3	NA	CASSNGVTQITGNTIYF
TRBV10-3	TRBJ2-2	NA	CAISDTHNTGELFF
TRBV20-1	TRBJ1-2	NA	CRPGDPYGYTF
TRBV19	TRBJ1-2	NA	CASSGDSQSFYGYTF
TRBV27	TRBJ2-7	once	CASSPWEGAYEQYF
TRBV27	TRBJ2-1	few	CASSSLSGGGLEQFF
TRBV7-9	TRBJ2-5	once	CASSLVGTGLGETQYF
TRBV27	TRBJ2-1	once	CASSSYTSSYNEQFF
TRBV20-1	TRBJ2-1	few	CSWGLDEQFF
TRBV18	TRBJ2-7	NA	CASSPLQGTAVFEQYF
TRBV28	TRBJ2-5	once	CATKGRNRRYQETQYF
TRBV5-1	TRBJ2-5	few	CASSLLARSQETQYF
TRBV19	TRBJ1-4	NA	CASSITARGQGNEKLFF
TRBV19	TRBJ2-1	once	CASSSPGLASGDEQFF
TRBV30	TRBJ1-4	once	CAWSVDPGQTNEKLFF
TRBV28	TRBJ1-3	NA	CASSLPGINTIYF
TRBV4-1	TRBJ1-6	NA	CASSQAQGTNNSPLHF
TRBV11-2	TRBJ1-2	NA	CASSLGGQIHYGYTF
TRBV9	TRBJ2-1	NA	CASSVEGNSYNEQFF
TRBV3-1/TRBV3-2	TRBJ2-5	NA	CASSPIWLAEKETQYF
TRBV2	TRBJ2-3	NA	CASTLLDTQYF
TRBV28	TRBJ1-1	NA	CASSSADRLNTEAFF
TRBV2	TRBJ1-2	few	CASSEDGSEVRGYTF
TRBV19	TRBJ1-3	NA	CASSIRDRNTIYF
TRBV6-4	TRBJ2-2	NA	CASSDSRGGPGELFF
TRBV27	TRBJ1-1	NA	CASSWDMNTEAFF
TRBV4-2	TRBJ1-4	NA	CASSLGREQGQKLFF
TRBV7-2	TRBJ1-2	NA	CASSSQQGFSFRGYTF